This entry lists 5 T cell receptor beta chains sequenced from one sample in a study of cytomegalovirus exposure and HLA in healthy donors. TCRdb's copy holds only in-frame clones and misses some; the assay was immunoSEQ multiplex PCR. The sample shows approximately 160,000 clones, 75% to 95% of them seen only once. Sequencing was carried out using PBMCs. Source of these receptors: a woman between 18 and 29 years old in good health and CMV-seropositive.

The rearrangement joins TRBV18 to TRBJ1-2; perhaps TRBD1 as D (6 bases). The germline V and J ends were trimmed by 3 bases and 4 bases, with 15 bases remaining between them. The length of the CDR3 is 15 residues. The germline CDR1 and CDR2 sequences are KGHSH and LQKENI. CDR3 coding DNA: TGTGCCAGCTCACCTCGACAGGAACAGGGCTATGGCTACACCTTC. Protein sequence: CASSPRQEQGYGYTF.

J is TRBJ2-2 and V is TRBV7-6; the match to TRBD1 covers 9 bases. J gave up 6 bases and V 0 bases, and 5 bases lay outside the gene matches. The CDR3 extends over 16 amino acids. From germline, CDR1 is SGHVS and CDR2 FNYEAQ. The CDR3 DNA reads as TGTGCCAGCAGCTTAGCTGGGGGACAGGGCGCCGGGGAGCTGTTTTTT. The encoded protein is CASSLAGGQGAGELFF.

The chain joins TRBV29-1 to TRBJ1-2; 7 positions agree with TRBD1. The V segment lost 2 bases and the J segment 6 bases; nucleotides outside the gene matches: 6. Germline V CDR1 and CDR2: SQVTM, ANQGSEA. The CDR3 runs to 13 residues. CDR3 region: CSVERGGGDGYTF. CDR3 sequence (DNA): TGCAGCGTTGAAAGAGGAGGGGGCGATGGCTACACCTTC.

This chain joins TRBV6-6 and TRBJ2-7; 7 positions match TRBD1. This CDR3 has 14 residues. The germline V gene encodes CDR1 MNHNY and CDR2 SVGAGI (reference sequence). After removal of 5 bases from V and 0 bases from J, the junction contained 4 bases not matched to a gene. CDR3 in DNA: TGTGCCAGCAGTGGACAGGTTAGCTCCTACGAGCAGTACTTC. It codes for CASSGQVSSYEQYF.

CDR3 amino acids: CASSARDRLNYGYTF. In nucleotides, the CDR3 is TGTGCCAGTAGTGCGCGGGACAGACTAAACTATGGCTACACCTTC. The chain combines TRBV19 with TRBJ1-2; 7 nucleotides agree with TRBD1. The germline gives CDR1 LNHDA, CDR2 SQIVND (reference sequence). J lost 2 bases, V lost 5 bases, and 8 bases had no gene match. The CDR3 has 15 amino acids. The whole variable domain, remainder taken from reference TRBV19 and TRBJ1-2, is DGGITQSPKYLFRKEGQNVTLSCEQNLNHDAMYWYRQDPGQGLRLIYYSQIVNDFQKGDIAEGYSVSREKKESFPLTVTSAQKNPTAFYLCASSARDRLNYGYTFGSGTRLTVV.